This passage covers 5 T cell receptor beta chains from one sample sequenced in a study of control samples from healthy donors and cancer patients. The assay was immunoSEQ multiplex PCR, and TCRdb's table has in-frame clones only and misses some. This table holds around 160,000 clones, roughly 93% found once. The sequencing sample was made of blood. The receptors stem from a man younger than 35 in good health.

J is TRBJ2-4 and V is TRBV6-6; 10 nucleotides line up with TRBD1. J was trimmed by 6 bases and V by 2 bases; bases with no gene match: 1. The CDR3 length is 14 residues. Germline V gives CDR1 MNHNY, CDR2 SVGAGI (reference sequence). CDR3 DNA sequence: TGTGCCAGCAGTTACGGACAGGGGGGAAACATTCAGTACTTC. Translation: CASSYGQGGNIQYF.

V is TRBV19 and J is TRBJ2-1; 7 nucleotides agree with TRBD1. CDR1 is LNHDA and CDR2 is SQIVND in the germline V gene (reference sequence). The CDR3 spans 16 residues. The J segment lost 5 bases and the V segment lost 7 bases, leaving 14 bases of the junction unmatched. The CDR3 loop reads CASTNIQGIRDNEQFF. The CDR3 coding sequence is TGTGCCAGTACTAATATACAGGGGATCAGGGACAATGAGCAGTTCTTC.

The CDR3 sequence: CASSFRGQGNTEAFF. In DNA form, the CDR3 reads TGCGCCAGCAGCTTTCGTGGACAGGGGAACACTGAAGCTTTCTTT. The genes are TRBV5-1 and TRBJ1-1, with TRBD1 identical over 8 bases. Germline CDR1 SGHRS, CDR2 YFSETQ. With 2 bases clipped from V and 1 base from J, the junction kept 4 bases outside the gene matches. This CDR3 comprises 15 residues.

CDR3 nucleotide sequence: TGTGCCAGCGATCAGGGCGCAGAGACCCAGTACTTC. Its translation: CASDQGAETQYF. The chain employs TRBV6-6 and TRBJ2-5, with D possibly TRBD1 on 5 matching bases. This CDR3 region has 12 residues. V was pared by 8 bases and J by 4 bases, with 11 bases between. Per germline, CDR1 MNHNY and CDR2 SVGAGI (reference sequence).

V and J are TRBV11-3 and TRBJ2-1; 11 bases line up with TRBD2. The V segment lost 0 bases and the J segment 5 bases; nucleotides outside the gene matches: 6. The CDR3 sequence is 17 residues long. Germline CDR1 is SGHNT and CDR2 is YENEEA. The CDR3 sequence: CASSLDALAGVDNEQFF. The CDR3 DNA reads as TGTGCCAGCAGCTTAGATGCACTAGCGGGGGTCGACAATGAGCAGTTCTTC.